This T cell receptor beta chain is drawn from a study of lymphopenia after photon versus proton radiotherapy. Per the germline V gene, CDR1 is SGHNT and CDR2 is YYREEE (reference sequence). CDR3 size: 12 residues. V was pared by 5 bases and J by 7 bases, with 12 bases between. Data came from immunoSEQ multiplex PCR; TCRdb stores just in-frame clones and leaves some out. The sample comprises 50,000 or so clones, about 92% of which are singletons, and around 17% rests with the top ten. Broader study findings: Survival link was tested only in deceased patients; proton benefit remains a possibility. Larger post-nadir TCR diversity loss correlated inversely with survival in deceased patients. Post-nadir diversity loss with photons came from oligoclonal expansion, particularly CD8+ Temra cells. Under photons, naive T cells and diversity fell while effector/memory populations rose.

With respect to this clone: The antigen is not known.

The source was peripheral blood, collected from a patient treated with photon-based radiotherapy. The source is a woman aged 40 to 49 with cholangiocarcinoma. This sequence joins TRBV5-4 and TRBJ1-2; D is undetermined. The DNA for the CDR3 is TGTGCCAGCAGTTACTCGGGCTCTGGCTACACCTTC. Translation: CASSYSGSGYTF.